This entry lists 18 T cell receptor beta chains sequenced from one sample in a study of T cells after yellow fever vaccination. TCRdb independently ran MiXCR on the 5' RACE reads; one entry per CDR3 protein. The sample contains a few hundred thousand distinct CDR3 sequences, around 5.2% of which appear only once. Sequenced material: CD4+ T cells sorted from PBMCs, taken on the day of the yellow fever booster vaccination. The origin of the receptors is a man in his late teens or twenties who received the YFV17D yellow fever vaccine.

This clonotype was recorded at least ten times. The V gene is TRBV9, the J gene TRBJ2-7; D could derive from TRBD1 or TRBD2 (5 bases each). The V and J ends lost 4 bases and 5 bases respectively, with 19 bases between them. Germline-derived CDR1 and CDR2 are SGDLS and YYNGEE. The CDR3 has 15 residues. In nucleotides, the CDR3 is TGTGCCAGCAGCCCTCGAGAGGGGAGTTGGGACGAGCAGTACGTC. Translating it yields CASSPREGSWDEQYV.

This clonotype was counted at least ten times. The chain is built from TRBV4-3 and TRBJ2-3; 10 bases map to TRBD2. Trimming removed 0 bases from V and 3 bases from J; junction bases left unmatched: 0. The CDR3 covers 15 residues. The germline V gene has CDR1 LGHNA and CDR2 YSLEER. CDR3 amino acids: CASSQEAGGTDTQYF. The CDR3 region has the DNA TGCGCCAGCAGCCAAGAAGCGGGGGGGACAGATACGCAGTATTTT.

A few counts support this clonotype. The chain has TRBV7-2 and TRBJ2-3; D is uncertain. V dropped 5 bases and J dropped 5 bases, with 5 bases sitting between them. CDR3 length: 11 amino acids. CDR1 is SGHTA, CDR2 FQGNSA, per germline. Here the CDR3 reads CASSEGDTQYF. In DNA, the CDR3 is TGTGCCAGCAGCGAAGGAGATACGCAGTATTTT.

The chain joins TRBV12-3 or TRBV12-4 to TRBJ2-2; D is undetermined. The CDR3 length is 16 residues. Trimming shortened V by 5 bases and J by 0 bases, and 13 bases separated the two germline ends. The CDR3 reads CASSPQIDANTGELFF. The DNA of the CDR3 is TGTGCCAGCAGTCCCCAGATAGACGCGAACACCGGGGAGCTGTTTTTT.

At least ten counts were recorded for this clonotype. This rearrangement joins TRBV5-1 to TRBJ2-3; D may be TRBD2 (6 bases). This CDR3 is built from 15 residues. Germline V CDR1 and CDR2: SGHRS, YFSETQ. Trimming left V 1 base short and J 4 bases short, with 13 bases between. The CDR3 reads CASSLLAGSPDTQYF. The CDR3 coding sequence is TGCGCCAGCAGCTTGTTGGCCGGGAGCCCAGATACGCAGTATTTT.

V and J are TRBV21-1 and TRBJ2-7; the table gives TRBD1 as D, unverified against the DNA. TRBV21-1 is a documented pseudogene. The CDR3 is made up of 13 amino acids. CDR3 sequence: CASIQPGYYEQYF. CDR3 nucleotides: TGTGCCAGCATCCAGCCGGGTTACTACGAGCAGTACTTC.

In this sample, this clonotype turned up a few times. The chain links TRBV18 to TRBJ1-5; 10 bases map to TRBD1. J lost 4 bases, V lost 4 bases, and 10 bases had no gene match. The CDR3 length is 17 residues. The germline gives CDR1 KGHSH, CDR2 LQKENI. This chain's CDR3 is CASSRSGQGVGNQPQHF. In DNA form, the CDR3 reads TGTGCCAGCTCACGTTCCGGACAGGGGGTAGGAAATCAGCCCCAGCATTTT. Combining the CDR3 with reference TRBV18 and TRBJ1-5 gives the whole variable domain NAGVMQNPRHLVRRRGQEARLRCSPMKGHSHVYWYRQLPEEGLKFMVYLQKENIIDESGMPKERFSAEFPKEGPSILRIQQVVRGDSAAYFCASSRSGQGVGNQPQHFGDGTRLSIL.

This clonotype was counted at least ten times. This sequence joins TRBV7-2 and TRBJ2-1; a weak D match, TRBD1 (5 bases). V lost 5 bases and J 8 bases, leaving 19 bases between the germline ends. Germline V gene lookup returns CDR1 SGHTA and CDR2 FQGNSA. CDR3 length equals 15 residues. CDR3 region: CASSVAWGSRYEQFF. For the CDR3, the DNA is TGTGCCAGCAGCGTCGCGTGGGGCTCTAGGTATGAGCAGTTCTTC.

DNA of the CDR3: TGTGCCAGCAGTCGGGACGGAGGCAATCAGCCCCAGCATTTT. It yields the protein CASSRDGGNQPQHF. This chain links TRBV2 with TRBJ1-5, with D tentatively TRBD1 (5 bases). The CDR3 sequence is 14 residues long. V was trimmed by 5 bases and J by 2 bases, leaving 10 bases between them. The germline CDR1 and CDR2 sequences are SNHLY and FYNNEI.

This clonotype has a count of ten or more. The chain recombines TRBV7-2 with TRBJ2-1, with 7 nucleotides matching TRBD2. The trim removed 5 bases at V and 8 bases at J, leaving 15 bases unmatched. Germline CDR1 is SGHTA and CDR2 is FQGNSA. The CDR3 loop spans 16 amino acids. The CDR3 reads CASSRNGGRGYDEQFF. CDR3 in DNA: TGTGCCAGCAGCCGTAACGGGGGGAGAGGGTATGATGAGCAGTTCTTC.

The genes are TRBV18 and TRBJ2-5; D is perhaps TRBD1 or TRBD2 (5 bases each). V lost 2 bases to trimming and J lost 4 bases, with 11 bases between them. The CDR3 extends over 14 amino acids. The germline V gene has CDR1 KGHSH and CDR2 LQKENI. The CDR3: CASSPGDGGETQYF. As DNA, the CDR3 is TGTGCCAGCTCACCAGGGGACGGCGGAGAGACCCAGTACTTC.

Ten or more counts support this clonotype. V is TRBV12-3 or TRBV12-4 and J is TRBJ1-2; TRBD1 agrees at 7 bases. The CDR3 is 16 residues long. J was trimmed by 4 bases and V by 4 bases; bases with no gene match: 12. CDR3: CASSSGPQTGRYGYTF. In nucleotides, the CDR3 is TGTGCCAGCAGTTCGGGCCCGCAGACAGGGCGCTATGGCTACACCTTC.

This clonotype was seen repeatedly, ten times or more. This chain joins TRBV7-2 and TRBJ2-5; D not resolved. Germline V gene sequence: CDR1 SGHTA, CDR2 FQGNSA. The V and J ends lost 3 bases and 2 bases respectively, with 10 bases between them. This CDR3 has 14 amino acids. CDR3 sequence (DNA): TGTGCCAGCAGCTTCGGTACAGTGCAAGAGACCCAGTACTTC. Translating it yields CASSFGTVQETQYF.

This clonotype was observed at least ten times. The chain links TRBV4-3 to TRBJ2-6; D is ambiguous. Trimming took off 0 bases at V and 0 bases at J, with 12 bases between the two ends. This CDR3 comprises 18 residues. The germline V gene encodes CDR1 LGHNA and CDR2 YSLEER. The CDR3 coding sequence is TGCGCCAGCAGCCAAGATCTGGTGCAGAGCTCTGGGGCCAACGTCCTGACTTTC. Translation: CASSQDLVQSSGANVLTF.

The J gene is TRBJ1-5, the V gene TRBV28; tentative D call: TRBD1 (5 bases). Between the trimmed V and J ends, which lost 5 bases and 5 bases, there was a span of 19 bases. The CDR3 is 16 amino acids. CDR1 is MDHEN, CDR2 SYDVKM, per germline. The DNA of the CDR3 is TGTGCCAGCAGTCCCATATATGGGGGTCGCTATCAGCCCCAGCATTTT. The encoded protein is CASSPIYGGRYQPQHF.

The chain couples TRBV10-3 to TRBJ2-1, with TRBD2 matching 8 bases. Germline values: CDR1 ENHRY, CDR2 SYGVKD. The CDR3 runs 15 residues. The junction had 4 bases not matched to a gene; V was cut back by 2 bases and J by 4 bases. CDR3: CAISEASGSYNEQFF. The CDR3 DNA is TGTGCCATCAGTGAGGCTAGCGGGTCTTACAATGAGCAGTTCTTC.

This clonotype was detected ten times or more. This chain uses TRBV5-1 with TRBJ1-2, with D unresolved. The CDR3 length is 20 residues. Trimming took 0 bases from V and 0 from J, leaving 24 bases between them. Germline assignment: CDR1 SGHRS and CDR2 YFSETQ. Written as DNA, the CDR3 is TGCGCCAGCAGCTTGGTCCTATTGGGGAGGAGGTCTTCTGCTAACTATGGCTACACCTTC. Translation: CASSLVLLGRRSSANYGYTF.

This clonotype was observed a few times. V gene TRBV19 combines with J gene TRBJ1-6, with a possible D match to TRBD1 (6 bases). In germline, CDR1 is LNHDA, CDR2 SQIVND (reference sequence). Trimming cost V 5 bases and J 10 bases, with 12 bases left between them. There are 13 residues in the CDR3. CDR3 nucleotides: TGTGCCAGTAGTGGGCAGGGGTACTCACCCCTCCACTTT. It encodes CASSGQGYSPLHF.